One sample yielded the 3 T cell receptor beta chains listed below, sequenced in a study of beta chain features in type 1 diabetes. Study findings and constraints: When Type 1 diabetes patients were examined, their TCRB CDR3s proved moderately but significantly shorter in all four CD4+ subsets.

Their antigen targets remain unknown. The entirety of the isolated RNA underwent reverse transcription, so expressed TCRB transcripts were sequenced. The table came from immunoSEQ multiplex PCR; TCRdb's copy has only in-frame clones and leaves some out. The sample holds a few hundred thousand clones, under 20% seen once. What was sequenced was naive CD4+ T cells from blood. Receptors were obtained from a man aged 30-40 years with type 1 diabetes.

This clone has only a few counts. The genes are TRBV6-5 and TRBJ2-3; 7 bases are a match to TRBD1. This CDR3 is 14 amino acids long. Germline V gene sequence: CDR1 MNHEY, CDR2 SVGAGI. J gave up 2 bases and V 4 bases, and 3 bases lay outside the gene matches. The CDR3 sequence: CASSLQGITDTQYF. As DNA, the CDR3 is TGTGCCAGCAGTTTACAGGGGATCACAGATACGCAGTATTTT.

This clone was seen only a few times. V gene TRBV9 combines with J gene TRBJ2-3; no clear D. This CDR3 is 14 amino acids long. Per germline, CDR1 SGDLS and CDR2 YYNGEE. The V gene lost 1 base and the J gene lost 0 bases, with 6 bases spanning the gap. CDR3 amino acids: CASSVQTSTDTQYF. DNA for the CDR3: TGTGCCAGCAGCGTACAAACTAGCACAGATACGCAGTATTTT.

This clone was picked up a small number of times. J is TRBJ2-7 and V is TRBV29-1; no firm D call. In germline, CDR1 is SQVTM, CDR2 ANQGSEA. Trimming pared 4 bases from V and 4 bases from J, leaving 8 bases between. This CDR3 contains 11 residues. The CDR3 protein is CSVALEYEQYF. The DNA for the CDR3 is TGCAGCGTTGCCCTAGAGTACGAGCAGTACTTC.